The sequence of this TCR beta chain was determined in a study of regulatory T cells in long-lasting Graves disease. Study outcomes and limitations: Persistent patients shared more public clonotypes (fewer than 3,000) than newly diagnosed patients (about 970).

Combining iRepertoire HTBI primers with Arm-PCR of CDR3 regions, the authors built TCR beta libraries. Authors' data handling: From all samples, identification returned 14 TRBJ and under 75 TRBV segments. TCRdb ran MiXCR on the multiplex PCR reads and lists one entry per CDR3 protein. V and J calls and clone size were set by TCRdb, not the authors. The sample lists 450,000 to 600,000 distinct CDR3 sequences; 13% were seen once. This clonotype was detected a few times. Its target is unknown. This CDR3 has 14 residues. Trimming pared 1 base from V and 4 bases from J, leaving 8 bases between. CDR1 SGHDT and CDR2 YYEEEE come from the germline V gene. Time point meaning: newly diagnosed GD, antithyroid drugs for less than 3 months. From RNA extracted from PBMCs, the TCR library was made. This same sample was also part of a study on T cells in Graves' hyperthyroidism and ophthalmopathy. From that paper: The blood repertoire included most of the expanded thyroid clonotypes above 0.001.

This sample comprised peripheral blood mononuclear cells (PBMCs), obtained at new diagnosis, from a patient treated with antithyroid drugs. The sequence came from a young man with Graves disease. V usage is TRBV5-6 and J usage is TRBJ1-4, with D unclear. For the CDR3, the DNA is TGTGCCAGCAGCTTGACGGCCTATAATGAAAAACTGTTTTTT. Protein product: CASSLTAYNEKLFF.